This TCR beta chain is from a study of blood T cell repertoires in COVID-19 (dated by TCRdb to the early 2020s). With regard to the full study: Collaborator samples came from the United States, Italy and Spain and covered acute and convalescent phases of COVID-19. The repertoires were released in a freely available public database intended as a resource for research on the immune response to SARS-CoV-2. The samples were drawn from two sources: the first 160 participants of the ongoing ImmuneRACE study, and 1,200 or so subjects contributed by 6 global collaborators. The material from the prospective study consisted of cDNA or gDNA derived from T cells, B-cell-depleted T cells, or PBMCs. Deeply sampled blood TCRbeta repertoires from subjects exposed to, actively infected with, or recovered from COVID-19 were included in the dataset. The sample metadata nearly always contained a de-identified subject ID, COVID-19 status, age in years and sex. Where available, HLA class I and class II types were taken from metadata supplied by the sample provider and were not determined by assay-based typing. Results and caveats for the whole study, not just this receptor: How much clinical and demographic metadata was included differed by source and by participant, and the metadata was provided uncurated.

As to this clone: The clone's antigen remains unknown. No much larger clone exists at a distance of one base, and base qualities are not known.

One collaborating source in Seattle enrolled patients while the patients were actively infected and followed the patients over time throughout the course of disease. The collaborating institutions used their own protocols to collect whole blood in K2EDTA tubes. For TCRbeta analysis, collaborator samples were shipped as frozen whole blood, as isolated PBMCs, or as DNA extracted from either sample type. The immunoSEQ Assay, a bias-controlled multiplex PCR, was used to amplify TCRbeta CDR3 regions from genomic DNA. In the original analysis: The number of nucleated cells in each sample was estimated by amplification of reference gene primers within the assay. Sequence reads were collapsed and filtered to measure the absolute abundance of every unique TCRbeta CDR3 rearrangement. Productive Simpson clonality was computed per sample as the square root of Simpson's diversity index over productive rearrangements. TCRdb holds this immuneACCESS table with in-frame rearrangements only. Some clones are missing; in checked studies, unresolved V genes explain under half, and the rest has no known cause. Clone size and the V and J calls come from that table; the DNA yielded D and trimming. The sample table contains approximately 170,000 clones; only one count was recorded for about four fifths of them. Of the sample, roughly 2.5% is held by the ten largest clones.

There are 16 amino acids in the CDR3, from cysteine to phenylalanine inclusive. Of the read, only the CDR3 DNA is kept; its 48 bases are in frame from base 1. V loses 4 bases of germline sequence and J loses 0 bases, and the interval between the two ends is 16 bases. From the germline V gene, CDR1 is MDHEN and CDR2 is SYDVKM. The chain is encoded by TRBV28 joined to TRBJ2-7; 6 matching bases give a weak D call of TRBD1. Sequenced sample: peripheral blood. The sequence derives from a woman of 80 years or more with COVID-19, enrolled during active disease. The CDR3 reads as follows: CASSWISQGYSYEQYF. The sequenced DNA: TGTGCCAGCAGTTGGATCTCACAGGGATACTCCTACGAGCAGTACTTC.